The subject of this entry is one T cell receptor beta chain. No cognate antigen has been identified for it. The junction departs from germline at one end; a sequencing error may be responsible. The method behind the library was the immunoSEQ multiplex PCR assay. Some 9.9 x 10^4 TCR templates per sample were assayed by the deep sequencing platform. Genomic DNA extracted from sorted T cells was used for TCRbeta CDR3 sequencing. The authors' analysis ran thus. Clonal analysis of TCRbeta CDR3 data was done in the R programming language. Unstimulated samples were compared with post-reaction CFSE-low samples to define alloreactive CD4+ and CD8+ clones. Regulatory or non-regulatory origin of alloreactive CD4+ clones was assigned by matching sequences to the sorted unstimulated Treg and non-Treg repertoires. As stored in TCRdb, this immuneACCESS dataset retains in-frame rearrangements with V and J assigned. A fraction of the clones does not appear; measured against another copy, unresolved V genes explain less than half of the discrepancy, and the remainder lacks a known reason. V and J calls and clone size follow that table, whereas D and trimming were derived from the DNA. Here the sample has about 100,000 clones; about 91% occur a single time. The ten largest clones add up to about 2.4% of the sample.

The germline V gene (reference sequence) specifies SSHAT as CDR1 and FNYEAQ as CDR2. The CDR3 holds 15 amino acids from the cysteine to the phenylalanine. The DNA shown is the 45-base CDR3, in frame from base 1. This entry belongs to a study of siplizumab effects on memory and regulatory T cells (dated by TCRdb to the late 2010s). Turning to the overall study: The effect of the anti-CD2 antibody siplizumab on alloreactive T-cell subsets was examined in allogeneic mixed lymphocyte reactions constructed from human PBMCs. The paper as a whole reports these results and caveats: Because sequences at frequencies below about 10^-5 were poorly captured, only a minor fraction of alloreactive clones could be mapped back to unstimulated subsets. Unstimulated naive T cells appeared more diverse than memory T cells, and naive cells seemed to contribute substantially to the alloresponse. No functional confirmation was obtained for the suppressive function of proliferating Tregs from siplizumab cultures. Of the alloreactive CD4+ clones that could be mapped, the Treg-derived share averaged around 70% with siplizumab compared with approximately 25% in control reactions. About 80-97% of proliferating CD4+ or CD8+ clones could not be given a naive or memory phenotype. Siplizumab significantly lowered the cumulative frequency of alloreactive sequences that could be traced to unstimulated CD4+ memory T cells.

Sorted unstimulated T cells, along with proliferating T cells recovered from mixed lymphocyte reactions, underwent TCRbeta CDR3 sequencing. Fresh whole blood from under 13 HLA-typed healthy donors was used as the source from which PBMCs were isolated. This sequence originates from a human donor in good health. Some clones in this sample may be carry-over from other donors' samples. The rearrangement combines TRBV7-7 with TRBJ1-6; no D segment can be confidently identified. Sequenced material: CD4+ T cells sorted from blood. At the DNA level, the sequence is TGTGCTAGCAGCTTATGGCGGGATTCTAATTCACCCCTCCACTTT. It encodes CASSLWRDSNSPLHF.